This section outlines one T cell receptor (beta chain) sequence together with its context. These data come from a study of blood T cell dynamics during melanoma immunotherapy. The CDR3 extends over 15 amino acids. Looked up from germline, CDR1 is SGHVS and CDR2 is FQNEAQ. The V gene lost 5 bases and the J gene lost 0 bases, with 11 bases spanning the gap. The assay was immunoSEQ multiplex PCR, and TCRdb's table has in-frame clones only and misses some. The data contain 25,000 to 35,000 clones, approximately 80% of them singletons. Stated time point: week 3, after first cycle of checkpoint inhibitor. The chain combines TRBV7-8 with TRBJ2-1; the D gene is possibly TRBD2 (5 bases). The source was blood, collected from a patient treated with checkpoint blockade. The sequence was obtained from a human donor with melanoma. This CDR3 is CASSPRTASYNEQFF. As DNA, the CDR3 is TGTGCCAGCAGCCCCAGGACTGCCTCCTACAATGAGCAGTTCTTC.